Listed below are T cell receptor beta chains from one sample, sequenced in a study of shared clonotypes between healthy human individuals. Measured with immunoSEQ multiplex PCR; TCRdb has only the in-frame clones, and not every one. The top ten hold about 0.13% of the sample, which has 2 million to 2.5 million clones, approximately 96% seen once. Input material: naive CD4+ T cells sorted from blood. The receptors come from a man between 18 and 35 years old in good health. CDR3s include the opening cysteine and the closing phenylalanine or tryptophan. The order of the fields is J gene, V gene, CDR3 protein.

TRBJ1-1	TRBV7-9	CASSPLTENTEAFF
TRBJ2-7	TRBV7-2	CASSPQTGSYEQYF
TRBJ1-4	TRBV10-3	CAISGQKDRGGRDEKLFF
TRBJ1-6	TRBV18	CASSPPGQVGPLHF
TRBJ2-5	TRBV4-1	CASSQDNNRQETQYF
TRBJ2-7	TRBV7-3	CASSQGQGVTYEQYF
TRBJ2-7	TRBV6-1	CASSATGTGGLYEQYF
TRBJ2-7	TRBV5-4	CASSLGRGATYEQYF
TRBJ2-3	TRBV6-5	CASSRGGFTTDTQYF
TRBJ2-7	TRBV15	CATSRDLDRLGYEQYF
TRBJ2-2	TRBV6-5	CASSYSRTGELFF
TRBJ1-1	TRBV9	CASSAPGGAENTEAFF
TRBJ2-3	TRBV20-1	CSAREPDTQYF
TRBJ2-2	TRBV18	CASKQGTGELFF
TRBJ2-7	TRBV19	CASSILGRAAPAEQYF
TRBJ2-1	TRBV11-2	CASSPRGKLSGPFYEQFF
TRBJ2-7	TRBV4-1	CASSHNPEARGSNLYEQYF
TRBJ1-1	TRBV11-2	CASSLETGGGEAFF
TRBJ2-2	TRBV6-5	CASSLGMSGELFF
TRBJ2-7	TRBV28	CASSFGDRSYEQYF
TRBJ2-7	TRBV28	CASSSGPRTGKDYEQYF
TRBJ2-7	TRBV2	CATSTGYEQYF
TRBJ1-3	TRBV11-2	CASSLEGTVGNTIYF
TRBJ2-3	TRBV27	CASSMWGSTDTQYF
TRBJ2-7	TRBV5-1	CASSLSTGAGGEQYF
TRBJ2-2	TRBV6-5	CASSHPKPGELFF
TRBJ1-1	TRBV11-2	CASSLGLDREMAFF
TRBJ1-1	TRBV7-2	CASSWGQGERGTEAFF
TRBJ1-5	TRBV19	CASSPLALSNQPQHF
TRBJ2-1	TRBV5-1	CASSLAFMAGGFNEQFF
TRBJ1-1	TRBV19	CASDDRGTEAFF
TRBJ1-1	TRBV6-5	CASSYVAGNTEAFF
TRBJ2-2	TRBV9	CASGDTNTGELFF
TRBJ1-6	TRBV5-4	CASSLTGVNSPLHF
TRBJ1-2	TRBV6-6	CASRAGNYGYTF
TRBJ2-1	TRBV7-7	CASSADLVDEQFF
TRBJ2-3	TRBV18	CASSPGLVSTDTQYF
TRBJ2-5	TRBV5-6	CASSSIRGETQYF
TRBJ2-6	TRBV19	CASSPDRSGANVLTF
TRBJ1-5	TRBV30	CAWSVSGGHGGQPQHF
TRBJ1-4	TRBV5-1	CASSLTVSTNEKLFF
TRBJ1-2	TRBV6-5	CASSPRQGARGYTF
TRBJ1-4	TRBV6-1	CASSEGQGVTNEKLFF
TRBJ2-1	TRBV18	CASSPIRDRGRNEQFF
TRBJ1-5	TRBV7-9	CASSWGDRGAEPQHF
TRBJ2-7	TRBV18	CASSPPSRTYEQYF
TRBJ2-5	TRBV7-9	CASSYPGLALETQYF
TRBJ1-2	TRBV5-1	CASSSGGAGHYGYTF
TRBJ2-2	TRBV4-3	CASSRDRGNTGELFF
TRBJ2-7	TRBV6-5	CAAGRGINEQYF
TRBJ2-5	TRBV10-3	CAISAGGNQETQYF
TRBJ2-3	TRBV7-2	CASTPRGAGGTDTQYF
TRBJ2-5	TRBV6-6	CASTPGTLYQETQYF